This TCR beta chain was recovered during a study of technical replicates of blood from a handful of donors. Germline values: CDR1 LNHNV, CDR2 YYDKDF (reference sequence). Trimming cost V 5 bases and J 1 base, with 11 bases left between them. This CDR3 is 14 amino acids long. Only in-frame clones appear in the TCRdb table, and some are missing; sequencing was by immunoSEQ multiplex PCR. Here the sample spans fewer than 90,000 clones, around nine tenths being singletons. Sequencing used T cells isolated from PBMCs. This TCR was recovered from a human donor in good health. This rearrangement joins TRBV15 to TRBJ1-1; D might be TRBD1 (5 bases). CDR3 in amino acids: CATSGRRGNTEAFF. Written as DNA, the CDR3 is TGTGCCACCAGCGGACGGAGGGGGAACACTGAAGCTTTCTTT.